These 15 T cell receptor beta chains were sequenced from one sample in a study of T cell responses to AZD1222 COVID-19 vaccine. Clones were read by immunoSEQ multiplex PCR, and TCRdb kept only the in-frame ones, dropping some. The data show around 79,000 clones, around 90% seen once. Specimen: peripheral blood, collected on day 0 of AZD1222 vaccination. The origin of the receptors is an adult in good health.

This chain uses TRBV5-1 with TRBJ2-7, with TRBD1 identical over 10 bases. The germline gives CDR1 SGHRS, CDR2 YFSETQ. The trim removed 4 bases at V and 4 bases at J, leaving 8 bases unmatched. The CDR3 has 15 amino acids. This chain's CDR3 is CASSRGQGNLYEQYF. The CDR3, as DNA: TGCGCCAGCAGCAGGGGACAGGGGAATTTGTACGAGCAGTACTTC.

The CDR3 loop is CASSIDYRERETQYF. CDR3 sequence (DNA): TGTGCCAGTAGTATAGATTACCGGGAGCGGGAGACCCAGTACTTC. V gene TRBV19 combines with J gene TRBJ2-5; the D gene is possibly TRBD2 (6 bases). V shed 0 bases and J shed 5 bases, with 13 bases lying between them. CDR3 length: 15 residues. The germline V gene has CDR1 LNHDA and CDR2 SQIVND (reference sequence). Together with reference TRBV19 and TRBJ2-5, the CDR3 gives the full variable domain: DGGITQSPKYLFRKEGQNVTLSCEQNLNHDAMYWYRQDPGQGLRLIYYSQIVNDFQKGDIAEGYSVSREKKESFPLTVTSAQKNPTAFYLCASSIDYRERETQYFGPGTRLLVL.

The chain has TRBV7-9 and TRBJ2-7; 10 bases match TRBD1. This CDR3 comprises 19 residues. In germline, CDR1 is SEHNR, CDR2 FQNEAQ (reference sequence). V lost 5 bases, J lost 3 bases, and 19 bases stayed unmatched. The CDR3 loop reads CASSGKKGPGQGSSYEQYF. CDR3 nucleotide sequence: TGTGCCAGCAGCGGAAAGAAGGGGCCGGGACAGGGGTCTAGCTACGAGCAGTACTTC.

The rearrangement links TRBV30 to TRBJ1-5; TRBD1 is a possible D gene (5 bases). The CDR3 runs to 15 residues. The V gene lost 0 bases and the J gene lost 3 bases, with 12 bases spanning the gap. Germline-derived CDR1 and CDR2 are GTSNPN and SVGIG (reference sequence). The CDR3 loop is CAWSVGGFDNQPQHF. CDR3 sequence (DNA): TGTGCCTGGAGTGTGGGGGGGTTCGACAATCAGCCCCAGCATTTT.

J is TRBJ1-2 and V is TRBV6-5, with TRBD1 matching 7 bases. The V segment lost 7 bases and the J segment 4 bases; nucleotides outside the gene matches: 9. The CDR3 is made up of 14 amino acids. Germline loops: CDR1 MNHEY, CDR2 SVGAGI. CDR3 in amino acids: CASTSLGQAYGYTF. CDR3 in DNA: TGTGCCAGCACCTCCCTTGGACAGGCCTATGGCTACACCTTC.

V gene TRBV11-1 combines with J gene TRBJ2-1; no definite D call. Between the trimmed V and J ends, which lost 5 bases and 3 bases, there was a span of 11 bases. The germline V gene encodes CDR1 SGHAT and CDR2 FQDESV (reference sequence). The CDR3 is made up of 14 amino acids. The CDR3 protein is CASSPRPGYNEQFF. Written as DNA, the CDR3 is TGTGCCAGCAGCCCCCGGCCTGGCTACAATGAGCAGTTCTTC. The variable domain in full, with the rest retrieved from reference TRBV11-1 and TRBJ2-1, is EAEVAQSPRYKITEKSQAVAFWCDPISGHATLYWYRQILGQGPELLVQFQDESVVDDSQLPKDRFSAERLKGVDSTLKIQPAELGDSAMYLCASSPRPGYNEQFFGPGTRLTVL.

The genes are TRBV9 and TRBJ1-1; D is possibly TRBD1 (5 bases). The ends were cut back, 4 bases at V and 2 bases at J, with 12 bases in the middle. The V gene's germline CDR1 is SGDLS and CDR2 YYNGEE. The CDR3 is 14 amino acids. The CDR3 spells CASSPRGVNTEAFF. The CDR3 DNA reads TGTGCCAGCAGCCCTCGAGGGGTCAACACTGAAGCTTTCTTT.

The chain carries TRBV18 and TRBJ2-1; 9 nucleotides line up with TRBD2. Germline assignment: CDR1 KGHSH and CDR2 LQKENI. This CDR3 has 13 residues. Germline trimming cut 3 bases from V and 7 bases from J; bases unmatched to any gene: 1. In DNA, the CDR3 is TGTGCCAGCTCACCGGGACTAGCAAATGAGCAGTTCTTC. This codes for CASSPGLANEQFF.

V usage is TRBV7-2 and J usage is TRBJ2-7; TRBD2 might be the D (6 bases). Germline V gene sequence: CDR1 SGHTA, CDR2 FQGNSA. This CDR3 is built from 15 residues. Deletions cut 5 bases from V and 2 bases from J, with 16 bases between. The CDR3 is CASSTSGTAAYEQYF. In nucleotides, the CDR3 is TGTGCCAGCAGCACTTCCGGGACTGCGGCCTACGAGCAGTACTTC.

The chain links TRBV18 to TRBJ1-2; 9 bases map to TRBD1. With V trimmed by 3 bases and J by 1 base, 6 bases remained unmatched. The CDR3 totals 16 residues. CDR1 is KGHSH and CDR2 is LQKENI in the germline V gene. The chain's CDR3 is CASSPGTGINNYGYTF. In DNA, the CDR3 is TGTGCCAGCTCACCCGGGACAGGGATTAATAACTATGGCTACACCTTC.

The rearrangement joins TRBV19 to TRBJ1-1; D is uncertain. Germline V gene data show CDR1 as LNHDA and CDR2 as SQIVND (reference sequence). The V gene lost 2 bases and the J gene lost 3 bases, with 4 bases spanning the gap. CDR3 length: 12 residues. The CDR3 sequence is CASSIRDTEAFF. The CDR3 DNA is TGTGCCAGTAGTATAAGGGACACTGAAGCTTTCTTT.

The CDR3 is CASRTTSGSGANVLTF. The CDR3 DNA follows: TGCGCCAGCAGGACTACCTCAGGGTCTGGGGCCAACGTCCTGACTTTC. V is TRBV5-1 and J is TRBJ2-6; either TRBD1 or TRBD2 may supply D (5 bases each). Germline V gene data show CDR1 as SGHRS and CDR2 as YFSETQ. Trimming cost V 5 bases and J 1 base, with 13 bases left between them. This CDR3 comprises 16 residues.

The gene calls are TRBV27 and TRBJ1-5; no reliable D call. V lost 2 bases and J lost 6, with 14 bases in between. The germline V gene has CDR1 MNHEY and CDR2 SMNVEV (reference sequence). CDR3 size: 15 residues. The CDR3 bases are TGTGCCAGCAGTTTAAGCCTTGGTAAACTTCAGCCCCAGCATTTT. Amino acid sequence: CASSLSLGKLQPQHF.

This chain connects TRBV19 to TRBJ2-3; D remains ambiguous. CDR1 and CDR2 (germline): LNHDA, SQIVND (reference sequence). V was trimmed by 10 bases and J by 0 bases, leaving 14 bases between them. This CDR3 has 14 residues. Here the CDR3 reads CATMWSASTDTQYF. The CDR3 region has the DNA TGTGCCACTATGTGGAGTGCTAGCACAGATACGCAGTATTTT.

The V and J genes are TRBV6-5 and TRBJ2-2, with 8 bases lining up with TRBD1. There are 15 residues in the CDR3. From germline, CDR1 is MNHEY and CDR2 SVGAGI. Trimming took 5 bases from V and 1 from J; bases not matched to a gene: 3. CDR3 region: CASSPGTGNTGELFF. CDR3 nucleotides: TGTGCCAGCAGTCCCGGGACAGGGAACACCGGGGAGCTGTTTTTT.